The TCR beta chain described here comes from a study of blood T cells in healthy people across ages. This clonotype was counted between two and nine times. Its antigen is unknown. Findings of the study overall: Donors of long life had a larger count of naive CD4+ cells and greater diversity than aged donors.

Using a J-beta primer mix together with a sample-barcoded 5' primer, a second PCR was run for about 7 to 12 cycles. Via MiXCR, TCRdb re-called the 5' RACE reads, giving one row per CDR3 protein. The top ten clones hold about 11% of a sample with fewer than 2,000,000 distinct CDR3 sequences, 30% to 35% of them seen once. This CDR3 has 16 residues. CDR1 is SEHNR, CDR2 FQNEAQ, per germline (reference sequence). Trimming shortened V by 5 bases and J by 0 bases, and 14 bases separated the two germline ends. The genes are TRBV7-9 and TRBJ2-1, with D tentatively TRBD1 or TRBD2 (5 bases each). This TCR came from a woman in her twenties or thirties in good health. The source material was blood. This chain's CDR3 is CASSTPGRSSYNEQFF. CDR3 coding DNA: TGTGCCAGCAGCACTCCGGGACGGAGCTCCTACAATGAGCAGTTCTTC.